The 25 T cell receptor beta chains in this list originate from one sample, sequenced in a study of neurological immune-mediated disorders. From the 5' RACE reads, TCRdb called clonotypes with MiXCR, one entry per CDR3 protein. The table lists 50,000 to 70,000 distinct CDR3 sequences, 3.4% of them singletons. Sequencing was carried out using PBMCs. These TCRs come from a man aged 35-49 years with multiple sclerosis.

This clonotype was detected only a few times. The germline gene is not matched at one end of the junction; a read error may be the cause. The J gene is TRBJ1-1, the V gene TRBV27; possible D gene TRBD1, 5 bases. The CDR3 contains 12 residues. Germline values: CDR1 MNHEY, CDR2 SMNVEV (reference sequence). The CDR3 here is CDSRKGYTEAFF. The CDR3 DNA reads TGTGACAGCCGTAAGGGGTACACTGAAGCTTTCTTT.

Ten or more counts support this clonotype. This rearrangement joins TRBV7-9 to TRBJ1-2, with 9 nucleotides matching TRBD1. The V gene end was trimmed by 3 bases and the J gene end by 6 bases; junction bases not matched to a gene: 2. The CDR3 sequence is 13 residues long. In germline, CDR1 is SEHNR, CDR2 FQNEAQ (reference sequence). The DNA of the CDR3 is TGTGCCAGCAGCTTGGACAGGGGTAATGGCTACACCTTC. As protein: CASSLDRGNGYTF.

This clonotype was counted ten times or more. Here the CDR3 DNA reads TGCAGTGCTGTGGGGGGTCTGGAGCCCCAGCATTTT. Translated, it gives CSAVGGLEPQHF. The chain couples TRBV20-1 to TRBJ1-5, with D possibly being TRBD1 (5 bases). CDR1 and CDR2 from the germline V gene are DFQATT and SNEGSKA (reference sequence). The CDR3 is 12 residues long. V was clipped by 5 bases and J by 8 bases, with 13 bases between them.

In this sample, this clonotype turned up many times. The chain recombines TRBV7-9 with TRBJ2-2; D is unclear. The CDR3 sequence is 14 residues long. Trimming shortened V by 6 bases and J by 1 base, and 9 bases separated the two germline ends. Per the germline V gene, CDR1 is SEHNR and CDR2 is FQNEAQ (reference sequence). CDR3 sequence: CASSPPQNTGELFF. CDR3 nucleotide sequence: TGTGCCAGCAGTCCGCCCCAGAACACCGGGGAGCTGTTTTTT.

This clonotype showed up many times. This chain uses TRBV7-2 with TRBJ1-5, with D hard to call. V lost 0 bases to trimming and J lost 7 bases, with 7 bases between them. Germline CDR1 SGHTA, CDR2 FQGNSA. The CDR3 length is 13 residues. CDR3 residues: CASSLASGQPQHF. In nucleotides, the CDR3 is TGTGCCAGCAGCTTAGCGTCGGGCCAGCCCCAGCATTTT.

This clonotype came up many times. The genes are TRBV12-3 or TRBV12-4 and TRBJ2-5; 7 bases are a match to TRBD1. Losses at the gene ends were 6 bases for V and 5 bases for J; bases not matched to a gene: 6. This CDR3 region has 13 residues. The CDR3 DNA follows: TGTGCCAGCAGCCCGAGACAGGGTGAGACCCAGTACTTC. Translated: CASSPRQGETQYF.

This clonotype was picked up many times. The chain joins TRBV10-3 to TRBJ1-1, with TRBD1 identical over 8 bases. CDR1 and CDR2 from the germline V gene are ENHRY and SYGVKD. Trimming at V came to 2 bases and at J to 4 bases, leaving 6 bases not matched to a gene. This CDR3 region has 15 residues. CDR3 loop: CAISEAGTGGTEAFF. The CDR3 DNA follows: TGTGCCATCAGTGAGGCCGGGACAGGTGGCACTGAAGCTTTCTTT.

This clonotype was seen ten or more times. A read error may be the cause here, since a much bigger clone is one base away. This chain links TRBV5-1 with TRBJ2-6; D may be TRBD1 (5 bases). The CDR3 is 15 amino acids. Germline loops: CDR1 SGHRS, CDR2 YFSETQ. The CDR3 DNA reads TGCGCCAGCAGCTTAACGTCCCCTGGGGCCAAAGTCCTGACTTTC. Protein sequence: CASSLTSPGAKVLTF.

The gene calls are TRBV7-9 and TRBJ1-1, with D perhaps TRBD1 (5 bases). CDR1 is SEHNR and CDR2 is FQNEAQ in the germline V gene (reference sequence). The CDR3 has 14 amino acids. Trimming removed 5 bases from V and 5 bases from J, with 15 bases in between. CDR3 region: CASSTQGGGTEAFF. CDR3 in DNA: TGTGCCAGCAGCACCCAGGGCGGGGGGACTGAAGCTTTCTTT. The full variable domain, with the rest looked up from reference TRBV7-9 and TRBJ1-1, is DTGVSQNPRHKITKRGQNVTFRCDPISEHNRLYWYRQTLGQGPEFLTYFQNEAQLEKSRLLSDRFSAERPKGSFSTLEIQRTEQGDSAMYLCASSTQGGGTEAFFGQGTRLTVV.

This clonotype was counted at least ten times. The rearrangement joins TRBV10-1 to TRBJ1-5; 8 bases match TRBD1. V lost 5 bases to trimming and J lost 7 bases; unmatched junction nucleotides: 4. The CDR3 runs to 13 residues. CDR1 WNHNN and CDR2 SYGVQD come from the germline V gene (reference sequence). The CDR3 protein is CASSQGAGQPQHF. The CDR3 nucleotides are TGCGCCAGCAGTCAGGGGGCTGGCCAGCCCCAGCATTTT.

Ten or more counts support this clonotype. The V and J genes are TRBV6-1 and TRBJ1-1; D call uncertain. The CDR3 is made up of 14 amino acids. Germline CDR1 and CDR2: MNHNS and SASEGT. Trimming removed 4 bases at V and 11 bases at J, with 20 bases between. The CDR3 DNA is TGTGCCAGCAGTGCGTTCACGATTAACGAAGGGGCTTTCTTT. Its protein is CASSAFTINEGAFF.

This clonotype was observed many times. The rearrangement joins TRBV5-1 to TRBJ2-1; D gene ambiguous. The length of the CDR3 is 15 residues. Germline V CDR1 and CDR2: SGHRS, YFSETQ. V lost 0 bases and J 8 bases, leaving 15 bases between the germline ends. The CDR3 sequence: CASSLEGSSLDEQFF. Here the CDR3 DNA reads TGCGCCAGCAGCTTGGAGGGCAGCTCCCTGGATGAGCAGTTCTTC.

This clonotype was seen ten or more times. CDR3: CASSPGQTYNEQFF. DNA of the CDR3: TGCGCCAGCAGCCCGGGACAGACCTACAATGAGCAGTTCTTC. The rearrangement joins TRBV5-1 to TRBJ2-1; 7 bases fit TRBD1. The CDR3 is 14 residues long. Trimming at V came to 4 bases and at J to 2 bases, leaving 3 bases not matched to a gene. Germline loops: CDR1 SGHRS, CDR2 YFSETQ.

There are many counts of this clonotype. The chain uses TRBV7-2 and TRBJ2-7; D gene ambiguous. This CDR3 contains 14 residues. Germline assignment: CDR1 SGHTA and CDR2 FQGNSA. Trimming stripped 1 base from V and 2 bases from J, with 9 bases between. CDR3 amino acids: CASSLGSGTYEQYF. The DNA for the CDR3 is TGTGCCAGCAGCTTAGGTTCAGGAACCTACGAGCAGTACTTC.

The genes are TRBV5-4 and TRBJ1-2; D is uncertain. V was shortened by 1 base and J by 0 bases, with 7 bases between the two germline ends. The germline V gene encodes CDR1 SGHNT and CDR2 YYREEE (reference sequence). This CDR3 is 14 amino acids long. CDR3 residues: CASSLNIANYGYTF. The DNA for the CDR3 is TGTGCCAGCAGCTTGAACATCGCTAACTATGGCTACACCTTC.

This clonotype was found many times. The V gene is TRBV5-1, the J gene TRBJ1-4; TRBD1 matches 8 bases. J gave up 8 bases and V 5 bases, and 5 bases lay outside the gene matches. The germline V gene encodes CDR1 SGHRS and CDR2 YFSETQ. CDR3 length: 13 residues. CDR3 bases: TGCGCCAGCAGTCCCCAGGGGGCCGAAAAACTGTTTTTT. Amino acid sequence: CASSPQGAEKLFF.

This clonotype was recorded a few times. A much larger clone differs by one base, so this may be a read error. The rearrangement links TRBV5-1 to TRBJ2-7; D unresolved. Per germline, CDR1 SGHRS and CDR2 YFSETQ. The length of the CDR3 is 12 residues. CDR3 loop: CASSLVVGEKYF. The CDR3 DNA sequence: TGCGCCAGCAGCTTGGTCGTGGGCGAGAAGTACTTC.

This clonotype was detected ten times or more. CDR3 region: CASSQGPISTSGRTDTQYF. CDR3 sequence (DNA): TGTGCCAGCAGCCAAGGCCCGATATCAACTAGCGGGAGAACAGATACGCAGTATTTT. The chain combines TRBV3-1 with TRBJ2-3, with 11 positions matching TRBD2. V shed 1 base and J 3 bases; nucleotides not matched to a gene: 12. Looked up from germline, CDR1 is LGHDT and CDR2 is YNNKEL (reference sequence). The CDR3 runs 19 residues.

The chain links TRBV2 to TRBJ1-2; D not resolved. The CDR3 totals 17 residues. Germline V gives CDR1 SNHLY, CDR2 FYNNEI. Trimming removed 0 bases at V and 5 bases at J, with 19 bases between. The CDR3 loop is CASSEAWALDSAYGYTF. In DNA, the CDR3 is TGTGCCAGCAGTGAAGCCTGGGCCCTCGACTCGGCTTATGGCTACACCTTC.

This clonotype was seen repeatedly, ten times or more. The J gene is TRBJ2-1, the V gene TRBV20-1; D might be TRBD1 (7 bases). Per germline, CDR1 DFQATT and CDR2 SNEGSKA (reference sequence). There are 14 residues in the CDR3. Trimming stripped 3 bases from V and 5 bases from J, with 14 bases between. CDR3 amino acids: CSARVSGGHNEQFF. In DNA form, the CDR3 reads TGCAGTGCTAGGGTATCAGGGGGGCACAATGAGCAGTTCTTC.

At least ten counts were recorded for this clonotype. The genes are TRBV5-1 and TRBJ1-4; TRBD1 aligns across 7 bases. Germline-derived CDR1 and CDR2 are SGHRS and YFSETQ. The V segment lost 3 bases and the J segment 5 bases; nucleotides outside the gene matches: 4. This CDR3 has 14 amino acids. The CDR3 region has the DNA TGCGCCAGCAGCTCCGGACAGGAAAATGAAAAACTGTTTTTT. Translating it yields CASSSGQENEKLFF.

This clonotype was picked up many times. The rearrangement joins TRBV9 to TRBJ2-5; D possibly corresponds to TRBD2 (6 bases). V lost 4 bases and J 1 base, leaving 8 bases between the germline ends. The germline gives CDR1 SGDLS, CDR2 YYNGEE. This CDR3 region has 13 residues. CDR3 DNA: TGTGCCAGCAGCCGGGGGACCCAAGAGACCCAGTACTTC. It is translated as CASSRGTQETQYF.

This clonotype was counted ten times or more. The chain combines TRBV29-1 with TRBJ2-5; D possibly corresponds to TRBD2 (5 bases). Deletions cut 5 bases from V and 2 bases from J, with 12 bases between. Germline values: CDR1 SQVTM, CDR2 ANQGSEA. The CDR3 loop spans 13 amino acids. DNA for the CDR3: TGCAGCGTTCAGGACTGGAGACAAGAGACCCAGTACTTC. Its protein is CSVQDWRQETQYF.

Many counts were recorded for this clonotype. The rearrangement links TRBV5-1 to TRBJ2-2, with D hard to call. This CDR3 region has 14 residues. Germline lookup yields CDR1 SGHRS and CDR2 YFSETQ. The ends were cut back, 4 bases at V and 3 bases at J, with 10 bases in the middle. The CDR3 is CASSIRSDTGELFF. CDR3 sequence (DNA): TGCGCCAGCAGCATACGGAGCGACACCGGGGAGCTGTTTTTT.

This clonotype was counted ten times or more. The rearrangement links TRBV11-1 to TRBJ2-2; 7 bases fit TRBD1. The CDR3 length is 13 residues. Germline V lookup: CDR1 SGHAT, CDR2 FQDESV (reference sequence). Trimming at V came to 5 bases and at J to 8 bases, leaving 5 bases not matched to a gene. The CDR3 spells CASSRTGAGELFF. The CDR3 region has the DNA TGTGCCAGCAGCCGGACAGGTGCGGGGGAGCTGTTTTTT.